These T cell receptor beta chains were read from a single sample in a study of blood T cell repertoires in COVID-19. This table comes from immunoSEQ multiplex PCR, and its TCRdb copy is limited to in-frame clones, with some not included. The table includes 200,000 or so clones, roughly 84% detected once. The sample was peripheral blood. The receptors were sampled from a human donor in a cohort sampled during active COVID-19. Both conserved end residues are part of each CDR3. The D gene is left open where the match is weak. Only part of the rows carry a size: once, few, many, or a class if the clone is expanded.

V gene,J gene,CDR3 length,D gene,clone size,CDR3 DNA,CDR3 protein
TRBV5-1,TRBJ2-1,13,-,-,TGCGCCAGCAGCTTGCCAGGTCACAATGAGCAGTTCTTC,CASSLPGHNEQFF
TRBV24-1,TRBJ2-1,15,TRBD2,few,TGTGCCACCGGGGTAGCGGGGCGGGGGCTCAATGAGCAGTTCTTC,CATGVAGRGLNEQFF
TRBV18,TRBJ1-6,15,TRBD1,once,TGTGCCAGCTCGACCGCTGGACAGGGGGTAACACCCCTCCACTTT,CASSTAGQGVTPLHF
TRBV24-1,TRBJ2-1,14,TRBD1,-,TGTGCCACCAGCAGGGGACAGACCTACAATGAGCAGTTCTTC,CATSRGQTYNEQFF
TRBV6-5,TRBJ2-1,15,TRBD2,-,TGTGCCAGCAGGGCCGGGACTAGCGGATACAATGAGCAGTTCTTC,CASRAGTSGYNEQFF
TRBV6-5,TRBJ2-7,13,TRBD1,few,TGTGCCAGCAGTCGACAGGGGTTAAACGAGCAGTACTTC,CASSRQGLNEQYF
TRBV19,TRBJ2-2,16,-,-,TGTGCCAGTAGTATTGGAGGGGAAGCGAACACCGGGGAGCTGTTTTTT,CASSIGGEANTGELFF
TRBV5-6,TRBJ1-5,14,-,-,TGTGCCAGCAGCCTCCGACGGGGAAATCAGCCCCAGCATTTT,CASSLRRGNQPQHF
TRBV14,TRBJ1-2,14,-,-,TGTGCCAGCAGCCCTAGGAGGGTTTGGTCTGGCTACACCTTC,CASSPRRVWSGYTF
TRBV11-2,TRBJ1-1,15,TRBD1,-,TGTGCCAGCAGCTCGGGACAGGGTTGGGGCACTGAAGCTTTCTTT,CASSSGQGWGTEAFF
TRBV5-1,TRBJ2-1,15,TRBD2,-,TGCGCCACCTCTAAAGGCGGGACTACGGCCGATGAGCAGTTCTTC,CATSKGGTTADEQFF
TRBV5-1,TRBJ2-7,15,TRBD2,-,TGCGCCAGCAGCCAAAGACTAGCTGGCGCCTACGAGCAGTACTTC,CASSQRLAGAYEQYF
TRBV5-1,TRBJ2-3,14,-,-,TGCGCCAGCAGCTTGCCCCCAAACACAGATACGCAGTATTTT,CASSLPPNTDTQYF
TRBV21-1,TRBJ1-1,14,-,-,TGTGCCAGCAGACAACGACGGGTTAACACTGAAGCTTTCTTT,CASRQRRVNTEAFF
TRBV10-3,TRBJ2-1,15,TRBD2,few,TGTGCCATCAGTGAGGTAGCGGGCGCCTACAATGAGCAGTTCTTC,CAISEVAGAYNEQFF
TRBV5-1,TRBJ2-5,15,TRBD2,-,TGCGCCAGCAGCATCTCTAGCGGAACTCAAGAGACCCAGTACTTC,CASSISSGTQETQYF
TRBV19,TRBJ2-3,14,TRBD2,few,TGTGCCAGTAGTACGGCGGGGGACACAGATACGCAGTATTTT,CASSTAGDTDTQYF